The 10 T cell receptor beta chains reported below all come from one sample, sequenced in a study of blood T cell repertoires in COVID-19. This table comes from immunoSEQ multiplex PCR, and its TCRdb copy is limited to in-frame clones, with some not included. Of about 300,000 clones listed, 75% to 95% are singletons. Sequencing was performed on peripheral blood. These receptors were obtained from a young woman with COVID-19, enrolled during active disease.

This chain links TRBV19 with TRBJ1-1; D is uncertain. Germline V gene sequence: CDR1 LNHDA, CDR2 SQIVND (reference sequence). The CDR3 runs 17 residues. The V and J ends lost 3 bases and 0 bases respectively, with 17 bases between them. In DNA, the CDR3 is TGTGCCAGTAGTATGGACTCCATGGGGATCATGAACACTGAAGCTTTCTTT. Its protein product is CASSMDSMGIMNTEAFF.

V and J are TRBV28 and TRBJ1-1, with D unresolved. The V gene lost 4 bases and the J gene lost 5 bases, with 11 bases spanning the gap. The CDR3 loop spans 13 amino acids. Germline CDR1 is MDHEN and CDR2 is SYDVKM. In nucleotides, the CDR3 is TGTGCCAGCAGTTCAGGCCGTGGGACTGAAGCTTTCTTT. Translating it yields CASSSGRGTEAFF.

The chain employs TRBV29-1 and TRBJ2-1; the match to TRBD2 covers 14 bases. With V trimmed by 3 bases and J by 7 bases, 8 bases remained unmatched. The germline gives CDR1 SQVTM, CDR2 ANQGSEA. The CDR3 runs 16 residues. For the CDR3, the DNA is TGCAGCGTTGACGCAGATAGGACTAGCGGGGGGAATGAGCAGTTCTTC. Its protein is CSVDADRTSGGNEQFF.

The CDR3 DNA sequence: TGCAGCGTGGCGGGACTAGCGGGAGCTGAGCAGTTCTTC. Its protein is CSVAGLAGAEQFF. The V gene is TRBV29-1, the J gene TRBJ2-1, with 14 nucleotides matching TRBD2. CDR3 length: 13 amino acids. From germline, CDR1 is SQVTM and CDR2 ANQGSEA. V lost 6 bases to trimming and J lost 9 bases; unmatched junction nucleotides: 4.

The chain employs TRBV6-1 and TRBJ2-7; 7 nucleotides line up with TRBD1. V trimming: 0 bases; J trimming: 2 bases; junction bases outside the gene matches: 7. CDR3 size: 16 residues. Germline V gives CDR1 MNHNS, CDR2 SASEGT. The chain's CDR3 is CASSEAQDRTPYEQYF. As DNA, the CDR3 is TGTGCCAGCAGTGAAGCCCAGGACAGGACTCCCTACGAGCAGTACTTC.

This clone was seen just once. V usage is TRBV24-1 and J usage is TRBJ2-1; TRBD2 aligns across 12 bases. V was pared by 5 bases and J by 8 bases, with 6 bases of the junction left unmatched. This CDR3 is 15 amino acids long. Germline V gene data show CDR1 as KGHDR and CDR2 as SFDVKD. The CDR3 spells CATSVTSGSGDEQFF. For the CDR3, the DNA is TGTGCCACCAGTGTGACTAGCGGGAGTGGGGATGAGCAGTTCTTC.

J is TRBJ2-7 and V is TRBV3-1 (or the pseudogene TRBV3-2); 8 bases map to TRBD1. V lost 4 bases to trimming and J lost 6 bases; unmatched junction nucleotides: 2. This CDR3 comprises 12 residues. CDR1 is LGHDT and CDR2 is YNNKEL in the germline V gene (reference sequence). CDR3 amino acids: CASSPDRGEQYF. DNA of the CDR3: TGTGCCAGCAGCCCCGACAGGGGCGAGCAGTACTTC.

The chain recombines TRBV7-8 with TRBJ2-7; 7 nucleotides match TRBD2. CDR1 is SGHVS and CDR2 is FQNEAQ in the germline V gene. The ends lost 1 base at V and 0 bases at J; junction bases unmatched: 9. The CDR3 runs 17 residues. CDR3 coding DNA: TGTGCCAGCAGCTTAGATAGGCGGGAGCCGACCTCCTACGAGCAGTACTTC. Protein product: CASSLDRREPTSYEQYF.

This chain joins TRBV11-2 and TRBJ1-2; D not certain. V lost 1 base, J lost 1 base, and 7 bases lay in between. This CDR3 spans 14 amino acids. From germline, CDR1 is SGHAT and CDR2 FQNNGV. This CDR3 reads CASSLGRLNYGYTF. The CDR3 DNA reads as TGTGCCAGCAGCTTAGGGCGGCTTAACTATGGCTACACCTTC.

This clone came up a few times. The rearrangement links TRBV4-1 to TRBJ2-2, with 9 positions matching TRBD2. The CDR3 is 15 amino acids. Germline V gene sequence: CDR1 MGHRA, CDR2 YSYEKL. J was trimmed by 4 bases and V by 5 bases; bases with no gene match: 5. The CDR3, as DNA: TGCGCCAGCAGCATCGGACTAGCGAGCACCGGGGAGCTGTTTTTT. Amino acid sequence: CASSIGLASTGELFF.